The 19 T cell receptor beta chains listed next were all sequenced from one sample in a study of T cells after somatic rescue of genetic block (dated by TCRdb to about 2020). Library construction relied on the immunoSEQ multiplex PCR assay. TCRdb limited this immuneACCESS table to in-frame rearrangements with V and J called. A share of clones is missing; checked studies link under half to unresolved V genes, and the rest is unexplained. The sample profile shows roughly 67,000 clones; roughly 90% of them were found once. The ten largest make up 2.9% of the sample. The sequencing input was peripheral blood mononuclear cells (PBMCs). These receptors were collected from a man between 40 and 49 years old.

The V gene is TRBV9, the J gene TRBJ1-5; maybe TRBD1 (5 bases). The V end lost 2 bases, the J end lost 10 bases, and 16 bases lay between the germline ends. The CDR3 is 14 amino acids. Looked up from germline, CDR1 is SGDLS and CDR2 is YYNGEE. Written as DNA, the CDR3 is TGTGCCAGCAGCGTGGACCGGGACGCCTCCCCCCAGCATTTT. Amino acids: CASSVDRDASPQHF.

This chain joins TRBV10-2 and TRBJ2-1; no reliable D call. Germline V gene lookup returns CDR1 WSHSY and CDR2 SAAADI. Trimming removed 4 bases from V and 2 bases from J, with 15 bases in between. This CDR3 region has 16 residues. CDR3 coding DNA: TGCGCCAGCAGTGCTTTCGCCTCCCCCACCTACAATGAGCAGTTCTTC. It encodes CASSAFASPTYNEQFF.

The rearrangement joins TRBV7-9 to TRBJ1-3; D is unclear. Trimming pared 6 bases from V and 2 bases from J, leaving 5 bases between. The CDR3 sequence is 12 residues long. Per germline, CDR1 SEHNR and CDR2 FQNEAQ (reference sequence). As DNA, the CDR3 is TGTGCCAGCAGATCCCCTGGAAACACCATATATTTT. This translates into CASRSPGNTIYF.

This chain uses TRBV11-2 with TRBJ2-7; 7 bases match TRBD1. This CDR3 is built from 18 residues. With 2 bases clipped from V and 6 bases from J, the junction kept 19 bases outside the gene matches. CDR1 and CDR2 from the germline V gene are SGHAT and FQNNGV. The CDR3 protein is CASSLRAVGTEVGGEQYF. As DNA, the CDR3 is TGTGCCAGCAGCTTAAGGGCCGTTGGGACAGAGGTTGGAGGCGAGCAGTACTTC. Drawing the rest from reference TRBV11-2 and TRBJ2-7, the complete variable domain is EAGVAQSPRYKIIEKRQSVAFWCNPISGHATLYWYQQILGQGPKLLIQFQNNGVVDDSQLPKDRFSAERLKGVDSTLKIQPAKLEDSAVYLCASSLRAVGTEVGGEQYFGPGTRLTVT.

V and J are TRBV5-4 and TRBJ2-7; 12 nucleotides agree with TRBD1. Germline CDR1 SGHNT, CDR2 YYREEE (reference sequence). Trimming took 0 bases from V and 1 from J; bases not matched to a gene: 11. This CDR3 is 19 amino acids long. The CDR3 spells CASSLDKGQGAFFSYEQYF. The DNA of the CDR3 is TGTGCCAGCAGCTTGGATAAGGGACAGGGGGCCTTCTTTTCCTACGAGCAGTACTTC.

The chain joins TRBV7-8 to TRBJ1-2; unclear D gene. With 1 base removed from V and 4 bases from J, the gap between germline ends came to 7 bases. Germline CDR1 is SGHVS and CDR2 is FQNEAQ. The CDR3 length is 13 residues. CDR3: CASSLGGGYGYTF. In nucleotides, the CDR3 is TGTGCCAGCAGCTTAGGGGGAGGCTATGGCTACACCTTC.

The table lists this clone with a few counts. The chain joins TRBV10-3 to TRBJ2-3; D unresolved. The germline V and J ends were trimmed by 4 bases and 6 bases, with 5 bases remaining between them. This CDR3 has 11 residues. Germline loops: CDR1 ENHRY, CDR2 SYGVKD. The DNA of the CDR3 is TGTGCCATCAGTGGGGGTGATACGCAGTATTTT. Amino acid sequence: CAISGGDTQYF.

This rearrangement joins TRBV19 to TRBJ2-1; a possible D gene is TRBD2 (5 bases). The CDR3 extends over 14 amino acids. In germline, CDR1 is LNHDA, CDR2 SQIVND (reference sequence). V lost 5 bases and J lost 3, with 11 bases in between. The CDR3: CASSLRTVYNEQFF. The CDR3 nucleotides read TGTGCCAGTAGTCTCCGGACTGTCTACAATGAGCAGTTCTTC.

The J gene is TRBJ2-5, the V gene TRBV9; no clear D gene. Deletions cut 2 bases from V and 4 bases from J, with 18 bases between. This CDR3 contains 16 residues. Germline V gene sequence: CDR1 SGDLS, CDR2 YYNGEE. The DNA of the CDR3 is TGTGCCAGCAGCGTCCTCGGACGGATCCCCGGAGAGACCCAGTACTTC. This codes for CASSVLGRIPGETQYF.

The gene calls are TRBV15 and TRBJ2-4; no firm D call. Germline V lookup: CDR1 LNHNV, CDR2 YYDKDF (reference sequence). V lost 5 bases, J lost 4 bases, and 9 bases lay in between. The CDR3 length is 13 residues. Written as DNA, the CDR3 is TGTGCCACCAGCGATGGTCGTAAAAACATTCAGTACTTC. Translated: CATSDGRKNIQYF.

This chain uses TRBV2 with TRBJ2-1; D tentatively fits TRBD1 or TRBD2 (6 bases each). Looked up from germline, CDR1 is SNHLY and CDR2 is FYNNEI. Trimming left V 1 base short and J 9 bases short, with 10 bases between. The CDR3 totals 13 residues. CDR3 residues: CASSEDREVEQFF. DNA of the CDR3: TGTGCCAGCAGTGAAGACAGGGAGGTTGAGCAGTTCTTC.

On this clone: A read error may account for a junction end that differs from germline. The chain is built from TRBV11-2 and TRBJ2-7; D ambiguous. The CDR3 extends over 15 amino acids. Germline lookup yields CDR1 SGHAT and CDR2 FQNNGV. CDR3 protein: CASSQGDGSVYEQYF. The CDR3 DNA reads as TGCGCCAGCAGCCAAGGCGACGGTTCCGTATACGAGCAGTACTTC.

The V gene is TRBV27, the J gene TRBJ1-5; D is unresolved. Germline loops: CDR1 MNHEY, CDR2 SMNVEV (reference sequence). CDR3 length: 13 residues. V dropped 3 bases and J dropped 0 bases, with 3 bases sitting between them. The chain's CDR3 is CASSLGSNQPQHF. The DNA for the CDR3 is TGTGCCAGCAGTTTGGGTAGCAATCAGCCCCAGCATTTT.

The CDR3 sequence is CATSRDLVGNSGNTIYF. The DNA of the CDR3 is TGTGCCACCAGCAGAGATCTCGTGGGTAACTCTGGAAACACCATATATTTT. V gene TRBV15 combines with J gene TRBJ1-3; D not certain. V lost 0 bases and J lost 0, with 12 bases in between. Germline V CDR1 and CDR2: LNHNV, YYDKDF (reference sequence). The CDR3 totals 17 residues. Using reference TRBV15 and TRBJ1-3 for the parts outside the CDR3, the full variable domain is DAMVIQNPRYQVTQFGKPVTLSCSQTLNHNVMYWYQQKSSQAPKLLFHYYDKDFNNEADTPDNFQSRRPNTSFCFLDIRSPGLGDTAMYLCATSRDLVGNSGNTIYFGEGSWLTVV.

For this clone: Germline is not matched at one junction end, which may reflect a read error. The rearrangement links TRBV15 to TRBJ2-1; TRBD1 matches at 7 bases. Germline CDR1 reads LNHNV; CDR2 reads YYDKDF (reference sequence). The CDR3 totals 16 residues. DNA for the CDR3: TGTGCCACCAGCCGAGAGGGGGCAGAGTCCTACAATGAGCAGTTCTTC. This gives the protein CATSREGAESYNEQFF.

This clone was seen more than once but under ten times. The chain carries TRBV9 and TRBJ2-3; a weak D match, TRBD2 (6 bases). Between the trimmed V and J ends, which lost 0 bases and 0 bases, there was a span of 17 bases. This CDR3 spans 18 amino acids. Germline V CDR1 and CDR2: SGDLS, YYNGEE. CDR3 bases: TGTGCCAGCAGCGTAGAAGGCGGGACCGCGACTAGCACAGATACGCAGTATTTT. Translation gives CASSVEGGTATSTDTQYF.

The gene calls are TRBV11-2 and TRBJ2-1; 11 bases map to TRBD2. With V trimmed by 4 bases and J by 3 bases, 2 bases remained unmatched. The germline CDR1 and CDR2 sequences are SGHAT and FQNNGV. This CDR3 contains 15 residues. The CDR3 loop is CASSSTSGNYNEQFF. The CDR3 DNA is TGTGCCAGCAGCTCGACTAGCGGGAACTACAATGAGCAGTTCTTC.

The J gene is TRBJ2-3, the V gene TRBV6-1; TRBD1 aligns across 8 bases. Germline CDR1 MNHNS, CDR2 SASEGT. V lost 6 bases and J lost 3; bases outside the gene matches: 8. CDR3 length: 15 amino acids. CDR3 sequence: CASRAEDRETDTQYF. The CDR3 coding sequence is TGTGCCAGCAGAGCCGAGGACAGGGAAACAGATACGCAGTATTTT.

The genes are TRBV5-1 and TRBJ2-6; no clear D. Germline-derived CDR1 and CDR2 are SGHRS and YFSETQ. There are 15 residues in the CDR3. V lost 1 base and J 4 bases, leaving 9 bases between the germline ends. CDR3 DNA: TGCGCCAGCAGCTTGCGGAATTCGGGGGCCAACGTCCTGACTTTC. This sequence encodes CASSLRNSGANVLTF.